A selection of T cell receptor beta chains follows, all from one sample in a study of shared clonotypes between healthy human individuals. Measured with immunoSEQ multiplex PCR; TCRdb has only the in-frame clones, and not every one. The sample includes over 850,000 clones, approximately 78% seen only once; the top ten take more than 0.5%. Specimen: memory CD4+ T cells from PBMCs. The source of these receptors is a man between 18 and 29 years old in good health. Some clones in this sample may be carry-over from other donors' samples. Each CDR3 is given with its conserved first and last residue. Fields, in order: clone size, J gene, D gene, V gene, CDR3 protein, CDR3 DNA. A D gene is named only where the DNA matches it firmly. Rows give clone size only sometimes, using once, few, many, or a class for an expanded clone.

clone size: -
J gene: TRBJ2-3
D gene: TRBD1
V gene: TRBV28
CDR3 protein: CASSFQGARGADTQYF
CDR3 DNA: TGTGCCAGCAGTTTTCAGGGGGCGCGGGGTGCAGATACGCAGTATTTT

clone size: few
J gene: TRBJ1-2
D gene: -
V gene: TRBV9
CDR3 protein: CASSVGSGGDYGYTF
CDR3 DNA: TGTGCCAGCAGCGTAGGTTCTGGCGGCGACTATGGCTACACCTTC

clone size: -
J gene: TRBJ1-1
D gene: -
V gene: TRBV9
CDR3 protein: CASSATGFTEAFF
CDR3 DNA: TGTGCCAGCAGCGCTACAGGGTTTACTGAAGCTTTCTTT

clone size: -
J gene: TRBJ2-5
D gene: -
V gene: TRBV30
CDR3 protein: CAWSVPGTQETQYF
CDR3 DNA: TGTGCCTGGAGTGTCCCGGGGACCCAAGAGACCCAGTACTTC

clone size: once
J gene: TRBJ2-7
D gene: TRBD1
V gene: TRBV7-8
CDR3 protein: CASSRPFGQGRSYEQYF
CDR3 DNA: TGTGCCAGCAGCCGCCCTTTCGGACAGGGTCGGTCCTACGAGCAGTACTTC

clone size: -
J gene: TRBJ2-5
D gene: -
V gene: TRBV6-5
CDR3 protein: CASSRRDNQETQYF
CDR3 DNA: TGTGCCAGCAGCAGGAGGGACAATCAAGAGACCCAGTACTTC

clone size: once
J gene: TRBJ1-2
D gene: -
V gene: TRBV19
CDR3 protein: CASSIIHYGYTF
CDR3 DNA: TGTGCCAGTAGTATAATACACTATGGCTACACCTTC

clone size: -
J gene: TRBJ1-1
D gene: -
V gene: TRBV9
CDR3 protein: CASSAGRHTEAFF
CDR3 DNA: TGTGCCAGCAGCGCCGGACGGCACACTGAAGCTTTCTTT

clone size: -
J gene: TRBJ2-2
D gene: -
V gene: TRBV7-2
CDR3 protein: CASSPSIGELFF
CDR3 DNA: TGTGCCAGCAGCCCCTCGATCGGGGAGCTGTTTTTT

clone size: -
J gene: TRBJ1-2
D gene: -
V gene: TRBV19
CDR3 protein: CASRVQGSYGYTF
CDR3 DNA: TGTGCCAGTAGAGTACAGGGAAGCTATGGCTACACCTTC

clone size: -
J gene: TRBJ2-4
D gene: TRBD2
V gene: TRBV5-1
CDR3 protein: CASSPAGGSYIQYF
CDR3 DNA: TGCGCCAGCTCCCCGGCGGGGGGCAGTTACATTCAGTACTTC

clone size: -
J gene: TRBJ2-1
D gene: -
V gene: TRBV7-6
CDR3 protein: CASSSYAQASYNEQFF
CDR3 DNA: TGTGCCAGCAGCTCGTACGCTCAGGCCTCCTACAATGAGCAGTTCTTC

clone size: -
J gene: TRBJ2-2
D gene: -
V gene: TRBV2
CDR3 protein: CASRTGPKNTGELFF
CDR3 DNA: TGTGCCAGCAGGACCGGGCCCAAGAACACCGGGGAGCTGTTTTTT

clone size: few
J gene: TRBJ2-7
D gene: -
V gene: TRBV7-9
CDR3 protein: CASSLYAGPSYEQYF
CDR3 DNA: TGTGCCAGCAGCTTATACGCGGGTCCCTCATACGAGCAGTACTTC